A single sample gave rise to the 11 T cell receptor beta chains below, sequenced in a study of blood T cells in healthy people across ages (dated by TCRdb to between 2014 and 2017). The library was generated by 5' RACE. Sequencing was performed on an Illumina HiSeq 2500. A second PCR of about 6 to 11 cycles was run with a J-beta primer mix and a sample-barcoded 5' primer. TCRdb cleaned the public reads at Q25 with fastp, built clones with MiXCR and kept in-frame beta chains. Entries are consolidated by CDR3 protein sequence, retaining the most common genes and DNA. This sample comprises about 730,000 distinct CDR3 sequences, roughly 45% of them detected only once. 20% to 25% of the sample is in the top ten clones. The sequencing sample was made of blood. Receptors were obtained from a woman aged 60-70 years in good health.

V gene TRBV29-1 combines with J gene TRBJ2-7; TRBD1 agrees at 8 bases. After removal of 3 bases from V and 1 base from J, the junction contained 11 bases not matched to a gene. The germline gives CDR1 SQVTM, CDR2 ANQGSEA. The CDR3 runs 16 residues. The CDR3: CSVELRRQGLSYEQYF. In DNA, the CDR3 is TGCAGCGTTGAGTTGAGAAGACAGGGGTTATCCTACGAGCAGTACTTC.

The rearrangement links TRBV27 to TRBJ1-2; the D gene is possibly TRBD1 (6 bases). The CDR3 covers 15 residues. CDR1 and CDR2 (germline): MNHEY, SMNVEV (reference sequence). Trimming left V 6 bases short and J 0 bases short, with 14 bases between. CDR3 in DNA: TGTGCCAGCAGAGAACCGGGACAACCTAACTATGGCTACACCTTC. Protein product: CASREPGQPNYGYTF.

Remarks on this clonotype: This could be a read error, since a much larger clone is one nucleotide away. The gene calls are TRBV6-2 or TRBV6-3 and TRBJ1-4; no clear D gene. The CDR3 runs to 15 residues. Germline V CDR1 and CDR2: MNHEY, SVGEGT. The CDR3, as DNA: TGTACCACCTCGCTAGGAGACGCAACTAATGAAAAACTGTTTTTT. Translating it yields CTTSLGDATNEKLFF.

V gene TRBV4-2 combines with J gene TRBJ2-3, with D possibly called TRBD1 or TRBD2 (5 bases each). V was pared by 4 bases and J by 2 bases, with 19 bases between. Germline V gene sequence: CDR1 LGHNA, CDR2 YNFKEQ. This CDR3 comprises 17 residues. Written as DNA, the CDR3 is TGTGCCAGCAGCCCTAGCAAAGCCAGGGAAGTCACAGATACGCAGTATTTT. It codes for CASSPSKAREVTDTQYF.

A note on this clonotype: Compared with germline, one end of the junction differs, possibly owing to a read error. This chain's CDR3 is CASVTGGAGTNVLTF. CDR3 nucleotide sequence: TGTGCCAGTGTTACTGGCGGGGCTGGGACCAACGTCCTGACTTTC. J is TRBJ2-6 and V is TRBV6-1; perhaps TRBD2 as D (6 bases). Germline lookup yields CDR1 MNHNS and CDR2 SASEGT. This CDR3 has 15 amino acids.

The genes are TRBV29-1 and TRBJ1-1; D might be TRBD1 (5 bases). V was cut by 7 bases and J by 9 bases, with 24 bases left in between. The length of the CDR3 is 14 residues. Germline V gene sequence: CDR1 SQVTM, CDR2 ANQGSEA. The CDR3 region has the DNA TGCAGCGCCCAACCCATTACAGGAGTAATGAAAGCTTTCTTT. Its translation is CSAQPITGVMKAFF.

The CDR3 spells CASSAAAPQVQPQHF. CDR3 bases: TGTGCCAGCAGCGCCGCAGCCCCCCAAGTTCAGCCCCAGCATTTT. The rearrangement joins TRBV21-1 to TRBJ1-5; the D call TRBD1 from the table was never checked on the DNA. TRBV21-1 is a recognized pseudogene. This CDR3 region has 15 residues.

A few counts support this clonotype. This chain links TRBV5-1 with TRBJ1-6, with TRBD1 as a possible D gene (5 bases). V lost 4 bases, J lost 7 bases, and 15 bases lay in between. CDR1 and CDR2 (germline): SGHRS, YFSETQ. The CDR3 extends over 15 amino acids. CDR3 DNA sequence: TGCGCCAGCAGCCCCCTCGGACGGGGGAATTCACCCCTCCACTTT. As protein: CASSPLGRGNSPLHF.

In its sample, this clonotype was seen a few times. CDR3 nucleotide sequence: TGTGCCAGCTCACCACCGGGTCGATCGGAGACCCAGTACTTC. It is translated as CASSPPGRSETQYF. This chain uses TRBV18 with TRBJ2-7; D is ambiguous. The DNA end lines up better with TRBJ2-5; the J call may be wrong. Germline V lookup: CDR1 KGHSH, CDR2 LQKENI. This CDR3 is 14 amino acids long.

V is TRBV9 and J is TRBJ1-2, with 8 bases identical to TRBD1. CDR3 size: 15 residues. V gave up 2 bases and J gave up 1 base; unmatched junction bases: 4. Germline V gene data show CDR1 as SGDLS and CDR2 as YYNGEE. The CDR3 bases are TGTGCCAGCAGCGTTGTGACAGGGGATAACTATGGCTACACCTTC. This codes for CASSVVTGDNYGYTF.

The chain employs TRBV20-1 and TRBJ2-5; 10 nucleotides agree with TRBD2. The V gene's germline CDR1 is DFQATT and CDR2 SNEGSKA (reference sequence). V lost 0 bases and J lost 4; bases outside the gene matches: 2. The CDR3 loop spans 14 amino acids. CDR3 protein: CSARDTSGVETQYF. The CDR3 region has the DNA TGCAGTGCTAGAGATACTAGCGGGGTAGAGACCCAGTACTTC.